Shown below are 9 T cell receptor beta chains from a single sample sequenced in a study of T cell clonotyping in hematopoietic cell transplantation (dated by TCRdb to the early 2020s). Reading the label with the study, this specimen's time point is: recipient sample about 28 days before transplant, after cytoreduction. The library came from the immunoSEQ multiplex PCR assay. The clones in this table, taken by TCRdb from immuneACCESS, are in-frame only. Not every clone is retained; where verified, under half of the shortfall comes from an unresolved V gene, and the cause of the rest is unknown. Within this sample are 5,500 to 6,500 clones, with about 97% of them counted one time only. The top ten constitute roughly 15% of the sample. This specimen consisted of peripheral blood mononuclear cells, obtained before stem cell transplant. These receptors were taken from a man in his 70s with acute myeloid leukemia. Some clones in this sample may be carry-over from other donors' samples.

The rearrangement links TRBV30 to TRBJ1-1, with no clear D. Trimming left V 0 bases short and J 5 bases short, with 10 bases between. The V gene's germline CDR1 is GTSNPN and CDR2 SVGIG (reference sequence). The CDR3 is made up of 13 amino acids. The CDR3 nucleotides read TGTGCCTGGAGTGTTCAGGATAGAACTGAAGCTTTCTTT. It yields the protein CAWSVQDRTEAFF.

The chain couples TRBV6-5 to TRBJ2-7; 7 bases align to TRBD1. The V and J ends lost 6 bases and 0 bases, in that order; junction bases with no gene match: 5. This CDR3 is built from 14 residues. Germline assignment: CDR1 MNHEY and CDR2 SVGAGI. CDR3 in amino acids: CASRRDSSSYEQYF. The CDR3 bases are TGTGCCAGCAGAAGGGACAGCAGCTCCTACGAGCAGTACTTC.

V is TRBV4-2 and J is TRBJ1-3; no clear D gene. This CDR3 spans 16 amino acids. CDR1 is LGHNA, CDR2 YNFKEQ, per germline. V was clipped by 0 bases and J by 0 bases, with 9 bases between them. The CDR3 is CASSQEPEGSGNTIYF. The CDR3 bases are TGTGCCAGCAGCCAAGAGCCCGAAGGCTCTGGAAACACCATATATTTT.

This clone was picked up one time. This chain connects TRBV5-1 to TRBJ1-1; TRBD1 is a possible D gene (5 bases). Trimming removed 5 bases at V and 5 bases at J, with 10 bases between. Per germline, CDR1 SGHRS and CDR2 YFSETQ. The CDR3 contains 12 residues. The CDR3 DNA sequence: TGCGCCAGCAGGGGGGGAGGGACTGAAGCTTTCTTT. This translates into CASRGGGTEAFF.

This chain joins TRBV4-3 and TRBJ2-3; tentatively, D is TRBD1 (6 bases). Trimming shortened V by 5 bases and J by 2 bases, and 14 bases separated the two germline ends. CDR3 length equals 15 residues. The V gene's germline CDR1 is LGHNA and CDR2 YSLEER. The CDR3 here is CASSKGQTSTDTQYF. The CDR3, as DNA: TGCGCCAGCAGCAAAGGACAGACATCCACAGATACGCAGTATTTT.

The chain couples TRBV2 to TRBJ2-2; D might be TRBD1 (6 bases). This CDR3 is built from 15 residues. Trimming stripped 5 bases from V and 2 bases from J, with 12 bases between. Looked up from germline, CDR1 is SNHLY and CDR2 is FYNNEI. The CDR3 nucleotides are TGTGCCAGCAGTTTTCCGGGACACAACACCGGGGAGCTGTTTTTT. Encoded protein: CASSFPGHNTGELFF.

The CDR3, as DNA: TGTGCCAGTAGTACCGGACAGGGGCCCCCGGATGAAGCTTTCTTT. As protein: CASSTGQGPPDEAFF. The chain uses TRBV19 and TRBJ1-1, with 9 bases matching TRBD1. The germline V gene encodes CDR1 LNHDA and CDR2 SQIVND (reference sequence). The junction had 10 bases not matched to a gene; V was cut back by 4 bases and J by 7 bases. CDR3 length: 15 amino acids.

The chain has TRBV7-2 and TRBJ2-7; TRBD2 aligns across 14 bases. With V trimmed by 5 bases and J by 4 bases, 10 bases remained unmatched. The CDR3 is made up of 17 amino acids. Germline CDR1 and CDR2: SGHTA and FQGNSA. The CDR3 region has the DNA TGTGCCAGCAGCGCCGGGACTAGCGGGAGCTGGGGTTACGAGCAGTACTTC. It yields the protein CASSAGTSGSWGYEQYF.

The chain employs TRBV7-2 and TRBJ1-5, with D unclear. This CDR3 region has 13 residues. Germline V gene lookup returns CDR1 SGHTA and CDR2 FQGNSA. V shed 4 bases and J shed 9 bases, with 13 bases lying between them. The CDR3 is CASSSQYLGPQHF. CDR3 nucleotides: TGTGCCAGCAGCTCCCAGTACCTCGGGCCCCAGCATTTT.